The present entry profiles one T cell receptor (beta chain) with its context. This clonotype was recorded at least ten times. Its antigen is currently not known. Base qualities are missing; no much larger clone stands one base away. The record originates from a study (dated by TCRdb to the mid-2010s). Via the germline V gene, CDR1 is SGHTA and CDR2 FQGNSA. From the cysteine up to the phenylalanine, the CDR3 has a length of 15 residues. Only CDR3 DNA remains: 45 bases, in frame from the first base. V and J are trimmed by 4 bases and 6 bases, and the gene matches miss 10 bases of the junction. Library preparation employed RT-PCR. Data came from an Illumina MiSeq. TCRdb applied fastp at Q25 and MiXCR to the public reads, then kept only in-frame beta chains. Each CDR3 protein gets just one entry, which takes the most common genes and DNA from the rows behind it. The sample includes about 700,000 distinct CDR3 sequences, with 14% observed a single time. 3% to 4.5% of the sample lies in the top ten.

The rearranged segments are TRBV7-2 and TRBJ1-2; the junction holds 8 bases that match TRBD1. Sequences were obtained from memory CD4+ T cells from blood. This sequence was found in a female donor in good health, serving as a healthy control. The CDR3 protein: CASSSPVQGANGYTF. Read as DNA, the sequence is TGTGCCAGCAGCTCGCCCGTCCAGGGGGCGAATGGCTACACCTTC.